This TCR beta chain was sequenced during a study of blood T cell repertoires in COVID-19. For the study at large: There were acute and convalescent COVID-19 samples, and they came from the United States, Italy and Spain.

The CDR3 spans 16 residues. In the original processing: Quantification of nucleated cells was approximated via reference gene primer amplification. The method was immunoSEQ multiplex PCR; TCRdb's version includes in-frame clones alone and lacks a portion of them. V and J calls plus clone size are reproduced from that table; the DNA served to infer D and trimming. The sample contains some 460,000 clones, nearly 90% of which appear only once. Across 20 to 25 US areas, participants ranged in age from about 18 to 100 years. Cohort assignment relied on participant-reported clinical history. The clonotype was recovered from a woman aged 18-29 years with acute COVID-19. The rearrangement uses TRBV21-1 and TRBJ2-7; TRBD2 is the table's D call, not checked against the DNA. TRBV21-1 is reported as a pseudogene. The sample taken for sequencing was PBMCs or T cells enriched from blood (not recorded which). The CDR3 region is CASSKQEGRSSYEQYF. Written as DNA, the CDR3 is TGTGCCAGCAGCAAACAGGAGGGACGGAGCTCCTACGAGCAGTACTTC.